The rows below give T cell receptor beta chains drawn from one sample of a study of T cell repertoires in cytomegalovirus infection. One entry per CDR3 protein, called by TCRdb with MiXCR from the reads. The sample has 300,000 to 400,000 distinct CDR3 sequences, roughly 28% seen once. These receptors are not linked to any known antigen. The sample consisted of cultured PBMCs, taken from culture after CMV antigen stimulation. The receptors shown here come from a human donor in good health (CMV status not recorded). Some clones in this sample may be carry-over from other donors' samples. The CDR3 runs from the conserved cysteine through the conserved F or W. The order of the fields is clone size, J gene, V gene, D gene, CDR3 length, CDR3 protein, CDR3 DNA. The D gene is left open where the match is weak. Where a row states a size, it is once, few, many or the class of an expanded clone; other rows omit it.

>few|TRBJ2-5|TRBV18|TRBD2|15
CASSPGLAGKETQYF
TGTGCCAGCTCACCGGGACTAGCGGGGAAAGAGACCCAGTACTTC
>-|TRBJ2-1|TRBV4-1|TRBD2|17
CASSQDPLAGGNNEQFF
TGCGCCAGCAGCCAAGATCCCCTAGCGGGGGGTAACAATGAGCAGTTCTTC
>once|TRBJ2-3|TRBV7-2|TRBD2|15
CASSLGGSGGDTRYF
TGTGCCAGCAGCTTAGGCGGGAGTGGGGGAGATACGCGGTATTTT
>-|TRBJ2-5|TRBV5-5|TRBD2|18
CASSAGLAGGTPPETQYF
TGTGCCAGCAGCGCCGGACTAGCGGGAGGGACCCCACCCGAGACCCAGTACTTC
>once|TRBJ2-1|TRBV20-1|TRBD2|15
CSAASTSGGYNEQFF
TGCAGTGCTGCTTCGACTAGCGGGGGCTACAATGAGCAGTTCTTC
>once|TRBJ2-7|TRBV9|TRBD1|15
CASSVGTGGLNEQYF
TGTGCCAGCAGCGTAGGGACAGGGGGACTAAACGAGCAGTACTTC
>-|TRBJ1-2|TRBV10-3|-|13
CAISEWRQLGYTF
TGTGCCATCAGTGAGTGGCGACAGCTAGGCTACACCTTC
>few|TRBJ2-2|TRBV10-3|-|14
CAISESSQTGELFF
TGTGCCATCAGTGAGTCATCTCAGACCGGGGAGCTGTTTTTT
>few|TRBJ2-1|TRBV11-2|-|10
CASRDGEQFF
TGTGCCAGCAGGGACGGTGAGCAGTTCTTC
>few|TRBJ1-2|TRBV12-3/TRBV12-4|-|12
CASSLDSRGYTF
TGTGCCAGCAGTTTAGACTCGAGAGGCTACACCTTC
>few|TRBJ2-5|TRBV7-8|-|14
CASSFTLPEGTQYF
TGTGCCAGCAGCTTTACACTGCCTGAGGGGACCCAGTACTTC
>many|TRBJ2-1|TRBV6-6|TRBD2|16
CASSVSSGGLYNEQFF
TGTGCCAGCAGTGTCTCTAGCGGCGGACTCTACAATGAGCAGTTCTTC
>-|TRBJ1-2|TRBV7-8|-|14
CASSLEGGLGGYTF
TGTGCCAGCAGCTTAGAAGGGGGGTTGGGTGGCTACACCTTC
>many|TRBJ2-5|TRBV7-8|TRBD2|17
CASSHGLAGGPGETQYF
TGTGCCAGCAGCCACGGACTAGCGGGAGGGCCAGGGGAGACCCAGTACTTC
>many|TRBJ1-2|TRBV7-2|-|16
CASSPEGLGALRGYTF
TGTGCCAGCAGCCCAGAGGGGCTTGGGGCTCTGCGGGGCTACACCTTC
>few|TRBJ2-7|TRBV4-1|TRBD1|15
CASSQGTGGTYEQYF
TGCGCCAGCAGCCAGGGGACAGGGGGAACCTACGAGCAGTACTTC
>-|TRBJ2-7|TRBV20-1|TRBD2|17
CSARDPLGAGGLGEQYF
TGCAGTGCTAGAGATCCCCTAGGAGCGGGAGGCCTAGGAGAGCAGTACTTC
>-|TRBJ2-7|TRBV2|-|12
CASCPRTYEQYF
TGTGCCAGCTGCCCGCGGACCTACGAGCAGTACTTC